These 10 T cell receptor beta chains were all obtained from the same sample, sequenced in a study of CD8 T cells in Susac syndrome. The RNA input was about 0.45 to 1 ug, and it was reverse transcribed with random hexamers. TCRdb re-derived calls from the immunoSEQ multiplex PCR reads in MiXCR, one entry per CDR3 protein. The sample records 150,000 to 200,000 distinct CDR3 sequences, 90% to 95% being singletons. What was sequenced was CD8+ T cells from PBMCs. The receptors come from a human donor with multiple sclerosis.

The gene calls are TRBV3-1 and TRBJ2-5; D remains unclear. Trimming stripped 0 bases from V and 1 base from J, with 12 bases between. Germline V gives CDR1 LGHDT, CDR2 YNNKEL (reference sequence). The length of the CDR3 is 16 residues. The chain's CDR3 is CASSQETDIFQETQYF. CDR3 in DNA: TGTGCCAGCAGCCAAGAAACAGACATCTTCCAAGAGACCCAGTACTTC.

The chain employs TRBV5-1 and TRBJ1-2; 10 positions match TRBD1. The CDR3 consists of 15 residues. Germline CDR1 is SGHRS and CDR2 is YFSETQ. V dropped 4 bases and J dropped 2; count of bases not matched to a gene: 5. Here the CDR3 reads CASSPTGGFNYGYTF. The CDR3 nucleotides are TGCGCCAGCAGCCCGACAGGGGGCTTCAACTATGGCTACACCTTC.

This chain connects TRBV7-9 to TRBJ2-6; TRBD1 aligns across 10 bases. This CDR3 comprises 18 residues. V lost 5 bases and J lost 4; bases outside the gene matches: 11. CDR1 is SEHNR, CDR2 FQNEAQ, per germline (reference sequence). This chain's CDR3 is CASSAGTGATVGANVLTF. The DNA for the CDR3 is TGTGCCAGCAGCGCGGGGACAGGGGCCACCGTAGGGGCCAACGTCCTGACTTTC.

The gene calls are TRBV20-1 and TRBJ2-7, with D possibly TRBD1 on 5 matching bases. Germline V gene lookup returns CDR1 DFQATT and CDR2 SNEGSKA (reference sequence). The germline V and J ends were trimmed by 1 base and 3 bases, with 7 bases remaining between them. The CDR3 runs 12 residues. The CDR3 region has the DNA TGCAGTGCTAGAGGGGGCGGCTACGAGCAGTACTTC. It encodes CSARGGGYEQYF.

The J gene is TRBJ2-1, the V gene TRBV7-3; D possibly corresponds to TRBD1 (7 bases). This CDR3 comprises 13 residues. V lost 5 bases and J 7 bases, leaving 12 bases between the germline ends. Germline CDR1 SGHTA, CDR2 FQGTGA. CDR3 nucleotide sequence: TGTGCCAGCAGCCCAGGGGGGAGGAATGAGCAGTTCTTC. It codes for CASSPGGRNEQFF.

Notes on this clonotype: One junction end disagrees with the germline gene, perhaps due to a read error. CDR3 loop: CSVPGGAEASF. The CDR3 DNA reads TGCAGCGTCCCCGGTGGGGCTGAAGCTTCCTTT. This chain connects TRBV29-1 to TRBJ1-1; a weak D match, TRBD1 (5 bases). The V gene's germline CDR1 is SQVTM and CDR2 ANQGSEA. The CDR3 is 11 residues long.

The chain has TRBV14 and TRBJ2-1; D is unclear. The CDR3 sequence is 15 residues long. The germline V and J ends were trimmed by 3 bases and 5 bases, with 14 bases remaining between them. Germline V gene sequence: CDR1 SGHDN, CDR2 FVKESK. The CDR3 protein is CASSHNSAANNEQFF. The CDR3 DNA reads as TGTGCCAGCAGCCACAACAGTGCGGCCAACAATGAGCAGTTCTTC.

The chain couples TRBV29-1 to TRBJ2-1; D gene uncertain. V lost 5 bases to trimming and J lost 15 bases, with 17 bases between them. CDR3 length: 11 amino acids. Germline V gene lookup returns CDR1 SQVTM and CDR2 ANQGSEA. CDR3 loop: CSVYEPQVRFF. CDR3 bases: TGCAGCGTTTACGAACCGCAGGTACGGTTCTTC.

This clonotype was observed a single time. The chain couples TRBV27 to TRBJ2-1; 7 bases map to TRBD2. V gave up 7 bases and J gave up 4 bases; unmatched junction bases: 10. The CDR3 is 15 residues long. The V gene's germline CDR1 is MNHEY and CDR2 SMNVEV (reference sequence). This CDR3 is CASNPLGRRYNEQFF. The CDR3 DNA follows: TGTGCCAGCAATCCTCTCGGGAGGCGTTACAATGAGCAGTTCTTC.

This sequence joins TRBV12-3 or TRBV12-4 and TRBJ2-1; TRBD1 might be the D (6 bases). V was shortened by 7 bases and J by 8 bases, with 15 bases between the two germline ends. The length of the CDR3 is 13 residues. The CDR3 bases are TGTGCCAGCAAGACCGGGACAAGAGATGAGCAGTTCTTC. Translated: CASKTGTRDEQFF.